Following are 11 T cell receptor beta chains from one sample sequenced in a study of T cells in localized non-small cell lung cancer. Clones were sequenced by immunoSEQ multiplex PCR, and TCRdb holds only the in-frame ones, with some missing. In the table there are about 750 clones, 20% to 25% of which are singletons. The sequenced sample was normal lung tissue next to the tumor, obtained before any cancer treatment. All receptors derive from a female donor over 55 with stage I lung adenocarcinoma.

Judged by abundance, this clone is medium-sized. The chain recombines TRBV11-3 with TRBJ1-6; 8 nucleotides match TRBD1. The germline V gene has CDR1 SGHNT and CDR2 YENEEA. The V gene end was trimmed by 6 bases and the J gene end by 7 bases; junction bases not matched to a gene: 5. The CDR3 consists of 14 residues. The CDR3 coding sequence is TGTGCCAGCAGTCCCGGGACAGGAAATTCACCCCTCCACTTT. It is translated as CASSPGTGNSPLHF. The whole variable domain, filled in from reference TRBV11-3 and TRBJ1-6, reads EAGVVQSPRYKIIEKKQPVAFWCNPISGHNTLYWYLQNLGQGPELLIRYENEEAVDDSQLPKDRFSAERLKGVDSTLKIQPAELGDSAVYLCASSPGTGNSPLHFGNGTRLTVT.

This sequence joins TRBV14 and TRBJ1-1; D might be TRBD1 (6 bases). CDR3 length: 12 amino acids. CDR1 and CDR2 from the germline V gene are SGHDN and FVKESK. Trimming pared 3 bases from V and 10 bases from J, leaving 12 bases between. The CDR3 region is CASSHLGRGAFF. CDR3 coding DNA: TGTGCCAGCAGCCACCTGGGCAGGGGAGCTTTCTTT.

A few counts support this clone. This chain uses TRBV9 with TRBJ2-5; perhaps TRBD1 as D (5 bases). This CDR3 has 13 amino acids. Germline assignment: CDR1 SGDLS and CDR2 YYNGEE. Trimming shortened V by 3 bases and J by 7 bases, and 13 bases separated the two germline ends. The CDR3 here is CASSAQVPATQYF. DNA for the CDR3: TGTGCCAGCAGCGCACAGGTACCGGCGACCCAGTACTTC.

CDR3 amino acids: CASTGRIYEQYF. CDR3 DNA: TGTGCCAGCACGGGGCGGATCTACGAGCAGTACTTC. The rearrangement joins TRBV6-8 to TRBJ2-7, with D possibly called TRBD1 or TRBD2 (5 bases each). Trimming pared 7 bases from V and 3 bases from J, leaving 10 bases between. The CDR3 extends over 12 amino acids. The germline CDR1 and CDR2 sequences are MNHGY and SAAAGT.

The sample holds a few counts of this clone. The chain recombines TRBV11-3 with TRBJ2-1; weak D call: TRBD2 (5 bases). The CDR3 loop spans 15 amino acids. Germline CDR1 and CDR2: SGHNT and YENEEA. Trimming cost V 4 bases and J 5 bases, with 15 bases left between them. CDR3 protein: CASSSTRIIDNEQFF. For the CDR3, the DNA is TGTGCCAGCAGCTCCACTAGGATCATCGACAATGAGCAGTTCTTC.

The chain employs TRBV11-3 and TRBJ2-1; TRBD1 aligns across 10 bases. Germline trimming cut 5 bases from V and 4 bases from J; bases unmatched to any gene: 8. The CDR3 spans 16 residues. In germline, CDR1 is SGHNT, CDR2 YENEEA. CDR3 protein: CASSRAPGQGYNEQFF. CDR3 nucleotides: TGTGCCAGCAGCCGGGCACCGGGACAGGGGTACAATGAGCAGTTCTTC.

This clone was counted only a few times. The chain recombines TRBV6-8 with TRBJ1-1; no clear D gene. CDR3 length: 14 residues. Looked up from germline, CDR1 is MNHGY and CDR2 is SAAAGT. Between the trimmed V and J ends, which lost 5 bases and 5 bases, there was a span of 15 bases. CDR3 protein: CASSPWQGWTEAFF. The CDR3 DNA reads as TGTGCCAGCAGTCCCTGGCAAGGTTGGACTGAAGCTTTCTTT.

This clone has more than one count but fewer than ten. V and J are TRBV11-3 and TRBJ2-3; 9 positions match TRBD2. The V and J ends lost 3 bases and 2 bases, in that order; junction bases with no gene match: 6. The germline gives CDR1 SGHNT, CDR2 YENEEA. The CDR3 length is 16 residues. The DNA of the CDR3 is TGTGCCAGCAGCTTGGGCGGGGGGGCTCACACAGATACGCAGTATTTT. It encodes CASSLGGGAHTDTQYF.

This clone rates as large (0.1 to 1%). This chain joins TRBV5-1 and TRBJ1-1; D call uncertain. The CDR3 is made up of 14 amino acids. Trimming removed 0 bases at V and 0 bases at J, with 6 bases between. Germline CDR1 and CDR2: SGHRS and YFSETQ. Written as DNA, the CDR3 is TGCGCCAGCAGCTTGGAAGAGTTGAACACTGAAGCTTTCTTT. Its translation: CASSLEELNTEAFF.

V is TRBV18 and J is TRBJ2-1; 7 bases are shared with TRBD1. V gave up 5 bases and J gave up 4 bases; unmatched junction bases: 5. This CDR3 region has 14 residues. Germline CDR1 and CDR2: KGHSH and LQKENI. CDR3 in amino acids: CASSSPGQYNEQFF. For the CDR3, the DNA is TGTGCCAGCTCATCGCCGGGACAGTACAATGAGCAGTTCTTC.

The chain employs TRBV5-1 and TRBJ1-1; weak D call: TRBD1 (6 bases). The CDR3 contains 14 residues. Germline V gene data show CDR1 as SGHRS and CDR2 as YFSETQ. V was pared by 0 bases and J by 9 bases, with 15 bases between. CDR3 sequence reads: CASSLGPDRSKAFF. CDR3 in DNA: TGCGCCAGCAGCTTGGGCCCTGACAGGTCCAAAGCTTTCTTT.